This TCR beta chain originates from a study of cytomegalovirus exposure and HLA in healthy donors. CDR1 is LGHNA and CDR2 is YSLEER in the germline V gene. V dropped 1 base and J dropped 0; count of bases not matched to a gene: 4. The CDR3 has 18 residues. Here immunoSEQ multiplex PCR was the method, and the copy in TCRdb shows in-frame clones only, minus some. The data show 68,000 or so clones, with 91% seen just once and about 3% held by the top ten. The chain recombines TRBV4-3 with TRBJ2-6, with 9 positions matching TRBD1. This receptor was identified in a man younger than 35 in good health and CMV-seronegative. Sequencing was carried out using PBMCs. The CDR3 sequence is CASSQAETGGSGANVLTF. CDR3 coding DNA: TGCGCCAGCAGCCAAGCCGAGACAGGGGGCTCTGGGGCCAACGTCCTGACTTTC.